The 25 T cell receptor beta chains in this list originate from one sample, sequenced in a study of blood T cell repertoires in COVID-19. Generated by immunoSEQ multiplex PCR, the TCRdb table keeps only in-frame clones and is missing some. The repertoire holds 150,000 to 200,000 clones, with 75% to 90% as singletons. Material for sequencing was peripheral blood. The receptors originated from a man in his sixties or seventies with active or convalescent COVID-19.

V is TRBV27 and J is TRBJ2-3, with 8 nucleotides matching TRBD1. J gave up 6 bases and V 0 bases, and 8 bases lay outside the gene matches. The CDR3 has 16 residues. From germline, CDR1 is MNHEY and CDR2 SMNVEV (reference sequence). CDR3 sequence: CASSLSRQGARDTQYF. CDR3 coding DNA: TGTGCCAGCAGTTTATCGAGGCAGGGGGCCCGCGATACGCAGTATTTT.

V gene TRBV27 combines with J gene TRBJ1-3; D might be TRBD1 (6 bases). Per the germline V gene, CDR1 is MNHEY and CDR2 is SMNVEV (reference sequence). Trimming pared 8 bases from V and 2 bases from J, leaving 19 bases between. CDR3 length: 16 residues. CDR3 residues: CASPFPDSRAGNTIYF. CDR3 nucleotides: TGTGCCAGCCCCTTCCCGGACAGCAGGGCTGGAAACACCATATATTTT.

The rearrangement links TRBV5-4 to TRBJ1-1; no clear D. CDR3 length: 14 residues. With 4 bases removed from V and 0 bases from J, the gap between germline ends came to 10 bases. The V gene's germline CDR1 is SGHNT and CDR2 YYREEE (reference sequence). CDR3 in amino acids: CASSPPTVNTEAFF. For the CDR3, the DNA is TGTGCCAGCAGCCCCCCCACGGTGAACACTGAAGCTTTCTTT.

The chain combines TRBV28 with TRBJ2-1; D ambiguous. This CDR3 region has 15 residues. V lost 1 base, J lost 0 bases, and 7 bases lay in between. Germline V CDR1 and CDR2: MDHEN, SYDVKM. CDR3 sequence: CASSLSIPSYNEQFF. The CDR3 DNA follows: TGTGCCAGCAGTTTATCCATCCCCTCCTACAATGAGCAGTTCTTC.

The gene calls are TRBV27 and TRBJ1-3, with 7 bases that match TRBD1. Germline V gene data show CDR1 as MNHEY and CDR2 as SMNVEV (reference sequence). The CDR3 contains 14 residues. V was pared by 7 bases and J by 0 bases, with 3 bases of the junction left unmatched. The CDR3 loop is CASKTGASGNTIYF. CDR3 coding DNA: TGTGCCAGCAAAACAGGGGCCTCTGGAAACACCATATATTTT.

The chain is built from TRBV28 and TRBJ2-7, with 8 bases aligning to TRBD1. This CDR3 region has 14 residues. The V gene's germline CDR1 is MDHEN and CDR2 SYDVKM. The V and J ends lost 6 bases and 2 bases, in that order; junction bases with no gene match: 6. The CDR3 loop is CASSSVTGAYEQYF. The DNA of the CDR3 is TGTGCCAGCAGCTCCGTGACAGGGGCCTACGAGCAGTACTTC.

This rearrangement joins TRBV5-6 to TRBJ2-7; 8 nucleotides align to TRBD1. The CDR3 is 18 residues long. Trimming cost V 4 bases and J 0 bases; bases outside gene matches: 15. Germline CDR1 and CDR2: SGHDT and YYEEEE. CDR3 in amino acids: CASSPTEGTGSDSYEQYF. In nucleotides, the CDR3 is TGTGCCAGCAGCCCTACGGAGGGGACAGGTAGCGACTCCTACGAGCAGTACTTC.

The rearrangement links TRBV7-2 to TRBJ2-3, with D hard to call. Trimming stripped 5 bases from V and 5 bases from J, with 17 bases between. The length of the CDR3 is 15 residues. The germline gives CDR1 SGHTA, CDR2 FQGNSA. Here the CDR3 DNA reads TGTGCCAGCAGCGTCCGACCCGGTGCAGGAGATACGCAGTATTTT. Amino acids: CASSVRPGAGDTQYF.

The rearrangement joins TRBV29-1 to TRBJ2-3; TRBD2 matches at 10 bases. The CDR3 consists of 13 residues. V was pared by 5 bases and J by 4 bases, with 3 bases of the junction left unmatched. Looked up from germline, CDR1 is SQVTM and CDR2 is ANQGSEA. The CDR3 is CSVRGTSADTQYF. DNA for the CDR3: TGCAGCGTTCGTGGGACTAGCGCAGATACGCAGTATTTT.

V and J are TRBV7-8 and TRBJ1-2; possible D gene TRBD1, 5 bases. The CDR3 sequence is 13 residues long. The V end was cut by 5 bases, the J end by 4 bases, with 11 bases between. CDR1 SGHVS and CDR2 FQNEAQ come from the germline V gene. The CDR3 loop is CASSLRGGYGYTF. The CDR3 nucleotides are TGTGCCAGCAGCCTCCGGGGGGGCTATGGCTACACCTTC.

V usage is TRBV10-3 and J usage is TRBJ1-1; D might be TRBD1 (5 bases). Between the trimmed V and J ends, which lost 2 bases and 4 bases, there was a span of 8 bases. The CDR3 is 13 residues long. CDR1 ENHRY and CDR2 SYGVKD come from the germline V gene. This chain's CDR3 is CAISEGGGTEAFF. For the CDR3, the DNA is TGTGCCATCAGTGAGGGGGGAGGCACTGAAGCTTTCTTT.

The chain joins TRBV12-3 or TRBV12-4 to TRBJ2-1, with a weak D call TRBD2 (6 bases). Trimming stripped 5 bases from V and 5 bases from J, with 7 bases between. CDR3 size: 12 residues. The CDR3 is CASSGGDNEQFF. CDR3 DNA sequence: TGTGCCAGCAGTGGCGGGGACAATGAGCAGTTCTTC.

CDR3 in amino acids: CASSKVAGDNEQFF. The DNA for the CDR3 is TGTGCCAGCAGCAAAGTCGCAGGGGACAATGAGCAGTTCTTC. The chain couples TRBV21-1 to TRBJ2-1; TRBD1, the table's D call, lacks a check against the DNA. TRBV21-1 is deemed a pseudogene. This CDR3 region has 14 residues.

J is TRBJ2-7 and V is TRBV30; 12 bases agree with TRBD2. V was pared by 2 bases and J by 4 bases, with 3 bases of the junction left unmatched. Germline V gives CDR1 GTSNPN, CDR2 SVGIG (reference sequence). This CDR3 region has 14 residues. In DNA, the CDR3 is TGTGCCTGGAGTCCTAGCGGGAGGGGATACGAGCAGTACTTC. Translating gives CAWSPSGRGYEQYF.

V gene TRBV21-1 combines with J gene TRBJ1-6; the table's D call of TRBD1 was not tested on the DNA. TRBV21-1 is designated a pseudogene. This CDR3 is built from 17 residues. This CDR3 is CASSTPEIGQENSPLHF. DNA for the CDR3: TGTGCCAGCAGCACCCCCGAAATCGGACAGGAGAATTCACCCCTCCACTTT.

The chain is built from TRBV19 and TRBJ2-7; TRBD2 is a possible D gene (5 bases). Trimming took off 3 bases at V and 2 bases at J, with 14 bases between the two ends. This CDR3 is 15 amino acids long. The germline CDR1 and CDR2 sequences are LNHDA and SQIVND (reference sequence). CDR3 protein: CASSMVGLNPYEQYF. The CDR3 nucleotides read TGTGCCAGTAGTATGGTCGGACTGAACCCCTACGAGCAGTACTTC.

The chain employs TRBV7-2 and TRBJ2-1, with 7 bases identical to TRBD2. Trimming at V came to 5 bases and at J to 0 bases, leaving 4 bases not matched to a gene. The CDR3 runs to 15 residues. Germline loops: CDR1 SGHTA, CDR2 FQGNSA. The CDR3 loop reads CASSQRGSSYNEQFF. Written as DNA, the CDR3 is TGTGCCAGCAGCCAGCGGGGAAGCTCCTACAATGAGCAGTTCTTC.

This chain uses TRBV7-9 with TRBJ1-2, with D perhaps matching TRBD1 (5 bases). V dropped 2 bases and J dropped 7 bases, with 11 bases sitting between them. CDR3 size: 13 residues. Germline V gene sequence: CDR1 SEHNR, CDR2 FQNEAQ (reference sequence). CDR3 bases: TGTGCCAGCAGCTTACCTAGGGGTCTTGGCTACACCTTC. Protein sequence: CASSLPRGLGYTF.

In its sample, this clone was seen once. The V and J genes are TRBV3-1 (or the pseudogene TRBV3-2) and TRBJ2-7; 7 nucleotides line up with TRBD1. The trim removed 8 bases at V and 4 bases at J, leaving 5 bases unmatched. The CDR3 is 12 residues long. Looked up from germline, CDR1 is LGHDT and CDR2 is YNNKEL (reference sequence). DNA of the CDR3: TGTGCCAGCGGGACAGCCCCATACGAGCAGTACTTC. It is translated as CASGTAPYEQYF.

This clone showed up just once. The V call is TRBV7-9, the J call TRBJ2-3; D uncertain. The germline CDR1 and CDR2 sequences are SEHNR and FQNEAQ (reference sequence). Trimming left V 3 bases short and J 10 bases short, with 14 bases between. This CDR3 spans 13 amino acids. CDR3 residues: CASSFLAVSSQYF. In DNA, the CDR3 is TGTGCCAGCAGCTTCCTGGCGGTTTCTTCGCAGTATTTT.

The chain carries TRBV6-5 and TRBJ2-5; D not certain. The V and J ends lost 4 bases and 4 bases respectively, with 4 bases between them. The germline V gene encodes CDR1 MNHEY and CDR2 SVGAGI. The CDR3 has 11 amino acids. CDR3 sequence (DNA): TGTGCCAGCAGTTTCGGAGAGACCCAGTACTTC. Protein sequence: CASSFGETQYF.

CDR3 DNA sequence: TGTGCCAGCAGCTTGGACAGGGAGAGTTTTGAAAAACTGTTTTTT. This translates into CASSLDRESFEKLFF. The rearrangement uses TRBV5-4 and TRBJ1-4; weak D call: TRBD1 (6 bases). V was pared by 0 bases and J by 7 bases, with 13 bases between. Germline lookup yields CDR1 SGHNT and CDR2 YYREEE (reference sequence). CDR3 length equals 15 residues.

J is TRBJ1-4 and V is TRBV5-1; 9 bases match TRBD1. This CDR3 has 15 residues. Germline values: CDR1 SGHRS, CDR2 YFSETQ. After removal of 3 bases from V and 7 bases from J, the junction contained 7 bases not matched to a gene. DNA of the CDR3: TGCGCCAGCAGCTCACCGGGACAGGGCAGTGAAAAACTGTTTTTT. It translates to CASSSPGQGSEKLFF. The full variable domain, completed using reference TRBV5-1 and TRBJ1-4, is KAGVTQTPRYLIKTRGQQVTLSCSPISGHRSVSWYQQTPGQGLQFLFEYFSETQRNKGNFPGRFSGRQFSNSRSEMNVSTLELGDSALYLCASSSPGQGSEKLFFGSGTQLSVL.

V and J are TRBV11-2 and TRBJ2-5, with D perhaps matching TRBD1 (6 bases). Germline V gene data show CDR1 as SGHAT and CDR2 as FQNNGV. With 1 base removed from V and 3 bases from J, the gap between germline ends came to 24 bases. This CDR3 contains 19 residues. CDR3 coding DNA: TGTGCCAGCAGCTTAGTCTTCGGTTCGGCGGAGAGGGGGAAAGAGACCCAGTACTTC. It specifies CASSLVFGSAERGKETQYF. Based on the CDR3 plus reference TRBV11-2 and TRBJ2-5, the full variable domain is EAGVAQSPRYKIIEKRQSVAFWCNPISGHATLYWYQQILGQGPKLLIQFQNNGVVDDSQLPKDRFSAERLKGVDSTLKIQPAKLEDSAVYLCASSLVFGSAERGKETQYFGPGTRLLVL.

The CDR3 protein is CASSGPGGKAKNIQYF. The DNA for the CDR3 is TGTGCCAGCAGCGGACCAGGGGGCAAGGCCAAAAACATTCAGTACTTC. This sequence joins TRBV9 and TRBJ2-4, with TRBD1 identical over 8 bases. CDR1 is SGDLS and CDR2 is YYNGEE in the germline V gene. The CDR3 spans 16 residues. The J segment lost 1 base and the V segment lost 3 bases, leaving 6 bases of the junction unmatched.